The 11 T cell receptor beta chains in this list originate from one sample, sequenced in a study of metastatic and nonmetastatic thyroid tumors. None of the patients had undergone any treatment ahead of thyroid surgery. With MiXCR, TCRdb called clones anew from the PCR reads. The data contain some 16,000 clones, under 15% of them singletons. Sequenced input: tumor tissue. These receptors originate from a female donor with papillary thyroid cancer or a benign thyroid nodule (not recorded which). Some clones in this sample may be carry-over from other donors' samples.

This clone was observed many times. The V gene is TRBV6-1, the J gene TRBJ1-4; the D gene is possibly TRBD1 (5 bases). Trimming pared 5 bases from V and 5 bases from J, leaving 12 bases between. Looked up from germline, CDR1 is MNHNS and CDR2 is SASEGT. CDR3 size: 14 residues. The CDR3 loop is CASSFGQGNEKLFF. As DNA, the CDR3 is TGTGCCAGCAGTTTTGGGCAGGGAAATGAAAAACTGTTTTTT.

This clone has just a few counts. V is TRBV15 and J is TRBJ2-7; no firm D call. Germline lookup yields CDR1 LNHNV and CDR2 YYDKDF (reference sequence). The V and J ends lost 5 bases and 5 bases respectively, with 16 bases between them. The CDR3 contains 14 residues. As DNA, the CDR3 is TGTGCCACCAGCCGGACCAGGAGATCTGACGAGCAGTACTTC. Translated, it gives CATSRTRRSDEQYF.

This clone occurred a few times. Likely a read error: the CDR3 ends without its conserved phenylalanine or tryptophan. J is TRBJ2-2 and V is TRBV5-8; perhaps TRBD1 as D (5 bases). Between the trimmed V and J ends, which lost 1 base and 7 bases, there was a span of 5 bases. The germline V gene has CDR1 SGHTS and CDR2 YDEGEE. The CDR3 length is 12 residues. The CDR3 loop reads CASSLQGGELFS. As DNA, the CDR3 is TGTGCCAGCAGCTTGCAGGGCGGGGAGCTGTTTTCT.

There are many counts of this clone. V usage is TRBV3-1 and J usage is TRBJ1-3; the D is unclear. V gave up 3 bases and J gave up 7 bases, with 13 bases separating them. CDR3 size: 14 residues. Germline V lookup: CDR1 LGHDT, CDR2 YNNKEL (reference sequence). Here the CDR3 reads CASSHTVMGNTIYF. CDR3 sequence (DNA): TGTGCCAGCAGCCACACGGTTATGGGGAACACCATATATTTT.

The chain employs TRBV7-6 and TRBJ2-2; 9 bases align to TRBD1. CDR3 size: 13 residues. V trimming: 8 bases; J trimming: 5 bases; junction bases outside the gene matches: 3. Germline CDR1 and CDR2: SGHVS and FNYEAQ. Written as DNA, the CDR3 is TGTGCCAGCGGGACAGGGTTAACCGGGGAGCTGTTTTTT. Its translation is CASGTGLTGELFF.

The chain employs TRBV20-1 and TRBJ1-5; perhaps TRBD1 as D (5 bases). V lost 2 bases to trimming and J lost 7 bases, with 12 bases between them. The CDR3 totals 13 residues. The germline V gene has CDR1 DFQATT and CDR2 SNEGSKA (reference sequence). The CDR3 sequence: CSARSGVSQPQHF. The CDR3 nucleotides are TGCAGTGCTAGATCGGGGGTGAGCCAGCCCCAGCATTTT.

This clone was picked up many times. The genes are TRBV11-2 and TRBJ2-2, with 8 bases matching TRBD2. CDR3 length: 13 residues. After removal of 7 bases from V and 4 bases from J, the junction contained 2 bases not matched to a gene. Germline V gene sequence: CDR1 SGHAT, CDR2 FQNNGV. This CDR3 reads CASTREGTGELFF. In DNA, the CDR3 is TGTGCCAGCACCCGGGAGGGCACCGGGGAGCTGTTTTTT. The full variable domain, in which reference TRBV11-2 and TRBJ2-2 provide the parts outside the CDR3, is EAGVAQSPRYKIIEKRQSVAFWCNPISGHATLYWYQQILGQGPKLLIQFQNNGVVDDSQLPKDRFSAERLKGVDSTLKIQPAKLEDSAVYLCASTREGTGELFFGEGSRLTVL.

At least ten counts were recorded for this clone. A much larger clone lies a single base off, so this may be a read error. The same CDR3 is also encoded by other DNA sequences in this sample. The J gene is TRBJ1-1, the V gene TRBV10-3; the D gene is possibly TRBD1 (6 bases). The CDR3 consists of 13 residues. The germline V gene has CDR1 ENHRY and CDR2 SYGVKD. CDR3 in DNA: TGTGCCATCGCGGGGGCGAAGAACACTGAAGCCTTCTTT. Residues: CAIAGAKNTEAFF.

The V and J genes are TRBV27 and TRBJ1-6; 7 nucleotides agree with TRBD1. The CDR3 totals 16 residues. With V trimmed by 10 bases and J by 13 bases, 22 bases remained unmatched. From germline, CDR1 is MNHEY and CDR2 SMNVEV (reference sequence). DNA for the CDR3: TGTGCCACTAAACTTTGGGGTCAGGGGGAAGGTTCGCCCCTCCACTTT. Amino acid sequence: CATKLWGQGEGSPLHF.

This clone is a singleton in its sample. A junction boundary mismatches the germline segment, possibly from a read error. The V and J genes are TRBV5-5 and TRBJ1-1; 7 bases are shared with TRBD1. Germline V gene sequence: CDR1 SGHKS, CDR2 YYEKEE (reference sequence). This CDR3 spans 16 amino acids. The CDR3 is CASSLMGQPGVGEAFF. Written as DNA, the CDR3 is TGCGCCAGCAGCTTAATGGGACAGCCAGGGGTAGGTGAAGCTTTCTTT.

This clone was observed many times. CDR3 nucleotides: TGTGCCAGCAGCCATGGACAGGGGGCCGGACTGTTTTTT. Its protein is CASSHGQGAGLFF. The chain employs TRBV9 and TRBJ1-4; 11 nucleotides match TRBD1. Looked up from germline, CDR1 is SGDLS and CDR2 is YYNGEE. The CDR3 sequence is 13 residues long. Unmatched junction bases numbered 6, after V lost 4 bases and J lost 13 bases.